This T cell receptor beta chain was captured by sequencing in a study of cytomegalovirus exposure and HLA in healthy donors. Study context: Most genotyped donors, 65% to 90% of 350 to 500, had Caucasian-associated genetic ancestry.

Points from the study as a whole: Exclusion applied to some V segments, including TRBV6-2 and TRBV6-3, as they were indistinguishable. A later analysis reportedly identified an Asian-associated ancestry cluster as carrying fewer N-insertions than the approximately 670-donor mean. In a later analysis, parvovirus B19, influenza, CMV and Epstein-Barr virus appeared linked to several top co-occurrence clusters.

Vbeta (60) and Jbeta (13) primers were used in the PCR. Sequenced by immunoSEQ multiplex PCR; TCRdb stores in-frame clones only, minus some. The sample contains about 150,000 clones, around 80% of which appear only once. The V gene's germline CDR1 is SGDLS and CDR2 YYNGEE. The ends were cut back, 3 bases at V and 0 bases at J, with 6 bases in the middle. The CDR3 extends over 13 amino acids. This clone has just one count. Its target is not known. The sample consisted of PBMCs. The clonotype originates from a man younger than 35 in good health and CMV-seronegative. V gene TRBV9 combines with J gene TRBJ1-2; D gene unclear. CDR3 in amino acids: CASSGEANYGYTF. The CDR3, as DNA: TGTGCCAGCAGCGGAGAAGCTAACTATGGCTACACCTTC.